One and the same sample provided the 7 T cell receptor beta chains below, sequenced in a study of CD4+ T cells in melanoma. Assay used: immunoSEQ multiplex PCR; TCRdb lists only in-frame clones, some missing. The data show approximately 9,500 clones, around 79% seen once. The material sequenced was cells from a culture (not recorded whether cultured in vitro). The receptors come from a human donor with melanoma.

This sequence joins TRBV6-6 and TRBJ2-5; 9 bases agree with TRBD2. The V gene's germline CDR1 is MNHNY and CDR2 SVGAGI (reference sequence). This CDR3 is built from 17 residues. V lost 5 bases and J lost 2; bases outside the gene matches: 12. CDR3 in amino acids: CASSHALRRGGQETQYF. The CDR3 DNA reads as TGTGCCAGCAGTCACGCTCTGCGGCGGGGGGGGCAAGAGACCCAGTACTTC.

The chain carries TRBV2 and TRBJ2-7; D unresolved. Trimming cost V 2 bases and J 5 bases, with 10 bases left between them. The CDR3 runs 13 residues. Looked up from germline, CDR1 is SNHLY and CDR2 is FYNNEI. The CDR3 spells CASSESFRNEQYF. DNA of the CDR3: TGTGCCAGCAGTGAAAGCTTTCGGAACGAGCAGTACTTC.

This chain connects TRBV27 to TRBJ2-3; 9 positions agree with TRBD1. This CDR3 comprises 16 residues. The germline V gene encodes CDR1 MNHEY and CDR2 SMNVEV (reference sequence). With 3 bases clipped from V and 6 bases from J, the junction kept 10 bases outside the gene matches. CDR3 sequence: CASSFRGQGVLDTQYF. CDR3 coding DNA: TGTGCCAGCAGTTTTCGGGGACAGGGAGTATTGGATACGCAGTATTTT.

The V gene is TRBV4-1, the J gene TRBJ2-2; no reliable D call. The CDR3 is made up of 15 amino acids. The V gene's germline CDR1 is MGHRA and CDR2 YSYEKL. Between the trimmed V and J ends, which lost 1 base and 6 bases, there was a span of 12 bases. CDR3 loop: CASSQGPPVAGELFF. CDR3 bases: TGCGCCAGCAGCCAAGGCCCCCCCGTGGCCGGGGAGCTGTTTTTT.

The V call is TRBV18, the J call TRBJ2-5; the D gene is possibly TRBD1 (5 bases). Deletions cut 3 bases from V and 5 bases from J, with 10 bases between. Germline lookup yields CDR1 KGHSH and CDR2 LQKENI. The CDR3 totals 13 residues. CDR3 in amino acids: CASSPGAMETQYF. In DNA, the CDR3 is TGTGCCAGCTCACCTGGGGCAATGGAGACCCAGTACTTC. The variable domain in full, with the rest retrieved from reference TRBV18 and TRBJ2-5, is NAGVMQNPRHLVRRRGQEARLRCSPMKGHSHVYWYRQLPEEGLKFMVYLQKENIIDESGMPKERFSAEFPKEGPSILRIQQVVRGDSAAYFCASSPGAMETQYFGPGTRLLVL.

In nucleotides, the CDR3 is TGCGCCAGCAGCGTGGGGGGCACGAACACCGGGGAGCTGTTTTTT. It encodes CASSVGGTNTGELFF. The chain recombines TRBV4-1 with TRBJ2-2; D could derive from TRBD1 or TRBD2 (6 bases each). V lost 5 bases, J lost 0 bases, and 10 bases lay in between. The CDR3 has 15 amino acids. Looked up from germline, CDR1 is MGHRA and CDR2 is YSYEKL.

This chain connects TRBV12-3 or TRBV12-4 to TRBJ2-5; 7 bases fit TRBD1. This CDR3 region has 13 residues. With 6 bases clipped from V and 9 bases from J, the junction kept 10 bases outside the gene matches. Here the CDR3 reads CASSRATTGSQYF. The CDR3 coding sequence is TGTGCCAGCAGCAGAGCGACGACAGGGTCCCAGTACTTC.